In this sample, the clone carrying this TCR beta chain turned up once. The source of the sample is a study of blood T cell repertoires in COVID-19. Across the whole study: COVID-19 samples collected from the United States, Italy and Spain covered acute and convalescent phases. T cells, B-cell-depleted T cells, or PBMCs supplied cDNA or gDNA.

In the authors' workflow: Quantification of nucleated cells was approximated via reference gene primer amplification. Clones were read by immunoSEQ multiplex PCR, and TCRdb kept only the in-frame ones, dropping some. V and J calls plus clone size are reproduced from that table; the DNA served to infer D and trimming. This table holds about 320,000 clones, around 88% found once. The sample comprised peripheral blood. The receptor's source is a woman between 45 and 65 years old with acute or convalescent COVID-19.

Here the CDR3 DNA reads TGTGCCAGCAGGATCGTGGACAGGGAAACTGAAGCTTTCTTT. Translation gives CASRIVDRETEAFF. The chain links TRBV2 to TRBJ1-1; 8 bases agree with TRBD1. From germline, CDR1 is SNHLY and CDR2 FYNNEI. There are 14 residues in the CDR3. Germline trimming cut 6 bases from V and 5 bases from J; bases unmatched to any gene: 8.